Each of the 13 T cell receptor beta chains below was sequenced from the same sample in a study of beta chain features in type 1 diabetes. These receptors have no known antigen. Expressed TCRB transcripts were sequenced, since all the RNA that had been isolated was reverse transcribed. TCRdb keeps only in-frame clones here, not all; method: immunoSEQ multiplex PCR. Here the sample spans 100,000 to 150,000 clones, 9% being singletons. Study-wide findings and caveats: The study found moderately but significantly shorter TCRB CDR3s in all four CD4+ subsets of Type 1 diabetes patients.

The sequenced material came from central memory CD4+ T cells from blood. The source of these receptors is a man younger than 45 with type 1 diabetes.

This clone was observed a handful of times. The CDR3 is CASSVTAGGRETQYF. The CDR3 DNA is TGTGCCAGCAGCGTTACAGCGGGGGGGCGAGAGACCCAGTACTTC. J is TRBJ2-5 and V is TRBV9; TRBD2 agrees at 10 bases. J lost 4 bases, V lost 2 bases, and 5 bases had no gene match. The CDR3 sequence is 15 residues long. Germline-derived CDR1 and CDR2 are SGDLS and YYNGEE. The whole variable domain, filled in from reference TRBV9 and TRBJ2-5, reads DSGVTQTPKHLITATGQRVTLRCSPRSGDLSVYWYQQSLDQGLQFLIQYYNGEERAKGNILERFSAQQFPDLHSELNLSSLELGDSALYFCASSVTAGGRETQYFGPGTRLLVL.

There are a few counts of this clone. The CDR3 region is CASSPTGSGSYEQYF. CDR3 nucleotides: TGTGCCAGCTCACCCACAGGCTCAGGCTCCTACGAGCAGTACTTC. V is TRBV18 and J is TRBJ2-7, with D tentatively TRBD1 (5 bases). Germline values: CDR1 KGHSH, CDR2 LQKENI. V shed 3 bases and J shed 0 bases, with 12 bases lying between them. The CDR3 has 15 amino acids.

The table lists this clone with a few counts. This sequence joins TRBV29-1 and TRBJ1-1; unclear D gene. The CDR3 sequence is 12 residues long. Trimming took 3 bases from V and 4 from J, leaving 9 bases between them. Germline CDR1 is SQVTM and CDR2 is ANQGSEA. The CDR3, as DNA: TGCAGCGTTGACAGTGAGGGCACTGAAGCTTTCTTT. It is translated as CSVDSEGTEAFF. The variable domain in full, completed from reference TRBV29-1 and TRBJ1-1, reads SAVISQKPSRDICQRGTSLTIQCQVDSQVTMMFWYRQQPGQSLTLIATANQGSEATYESGFVIDKFPISRPNLTFSTLTVSNMSPEDSSIYLCSVDSEGTEAFFGQGTRLTVV.

This clone was found a few times. The V and J genes are TRBV5-4 and TRBJ1-2; D uncertain. This CDR3 contains 13 residues. Between the trimmed V and J ends, which lost 0 bases and 8 bases, there was a span of 11 bases. Germline CDR1 and CDR2: SGHNT and YYREEE (reference sequence). The DNA of the CDR3 is TGTGCCAGCAGCTTGGGGCAGGATTGGGGCTACACCTTC. As protein: CASSLGQDWGYTF.

The chain has TRBV6-1 and TRBJ2-5; 14 nucleotides align to TRBD2. With V trimmed by 6 bases and J by 5 bases, 5 bases remained unmatched. CDR1 is MNHNS and CDR2 is SASEGT in the germline V gene. The CDR3 runs to 15 residues. CDR3 protein: CASRRLAGGPETQYF. The CDR3 nucleotides are TGTGCCAGCAGGCGACTAGCGGGGGGGCCGGAGACCCAGTACTTC.

The chain recombines TRBV29-1 with TRBJ1-4; D gene unclear. Germline CDR1 is SQVTM and CDR2 is ANQGSEA. The CDR3 extends over 11 amino acids. Trimming took off 7 bases at V and 4 bases at J, with 7 bases between the two ends. The CDR3 DNA follows: TGCAGCGCCGAGGATAATGAAAAACTGTTTTTT. Its translation: CSAEDNEKLFF.

This clone was found a few times. The chain recombines TRBV28 with TRBJ2-4; TRBD1 matches 8 bases. V lost 5 bases and J lost 6; bases outside the gene matches: 15. The CDR3 is 17 residues long. Germline V CDR1 and CDR2: MDHEN, SYDVKM. The CDR3 sequence is CASSTTGESNRRNIQYF. CDR3 bases: TGTGCCAGCAGTACGACAGGGGAGAGCAACCGAAGAAACATTCAGTACTTC.

The chain has TRBV27 and TRBJ2-7; TRBD2 is a possible D gene (5 bases). CDR1 is MNHEY and CDR2 is SMNVEV in the germline V gene (reference sequence). V gave up 3 bases and J gave up 0 bases, with 9 bases separating them. CDR3 length equals 14 residues. CDR3 coding DNA: TGTGCCAGCAGTTTGGGCGGGCGCTCCTACGAGCAGTACTTC. Translation: CASSLGGRSYEQYF.

This chain uses TRBV9 with TRBJ2-5; 8 bases map to TRBD2. J was trimmed by 4 bases and V by 3 bases; bases with no gene match: 11. The germline V gene encodes CDR1 SGDLS and CDR2 YYNGEE. This CDR3 has 16 amino acids. CDR3 amino acids: CASSERDGGAGETQYF. CDR3 coding DNA: TGTGCCAGCAGCGAGCGGGACGGGGGGGCCGGAGAGACCCAGTACTTC.

This clone was observed a handful of times. The chain is built from TRBV5-4 and TRBJ2-6; 7 nucleotides agree with TRBD2. This CDR3 contains 15 residues. CDR1 SGHNT and CDR2 YYREEE come from the germline V gene (reference sequence). J was trimmed by 2 bases and V by 3 bases; bases with no gene match: 2. CDR3 residues: CASSSGGAGANVLTF. The CDR3 nucleotides are TGTGCCAGCAGCTCGGGGGGTGCTGGGGCCAACGTCCTGACTTTC.

Only a few counts were recorded for this clone. The chain joins TRBV5-4 to TRBJ2-3; 7 bases agree with TRBD2. Germline CDR1 and CDR2: SGHNT and YYREEE (reference sequence). V shed 7 bases, J shed 2 bases, and the junction held 13 bases outside the gene matches. This CDR3 is 16 amino acids long. This CDR3 reads CASAPPPAGDTDTQYF. DNA of the CDR3: TGTGCCAGCGCCCCTCCCCCCGCGGGGGACACAGATACGCAGTATTTT.

This clone was detected a few times. CDR3 sequence reads: CAWSVQGFGYTF. CDR3 DNA sequence: TGTGCCTGGAGTGTGCAGGGCTTCGGCTACACCTTC. This chain uses TRBV30 with TRBJ1-2, with D possibly being TRBD1 (5 bases). Germline CDR1 and CDR2: GTSNPN and SVGIG (reference sequence). V was cut by 0 bases and J by 8 bases, with 10 bases left in between. The CDR3 is 12 amino acids.

This chain links TRBV5-1 with TRBJ2-2, with 8 bases fitting TRBD1. The length of the CDR3 is 15 residues. CDR1 and CDR2 from the germline V gene are SGHRS and YFSETQ. Losses at the gene ends were 6 bases for V and 5 bases for J; bases not matched to a gene: 9. The CDR3 nucleotides read TGCGCCAGCACCCCCGGGACAGGAGGTACCGGGGAGCTGTTTTTT. Translating gives CASTPGTGGTGELFF.